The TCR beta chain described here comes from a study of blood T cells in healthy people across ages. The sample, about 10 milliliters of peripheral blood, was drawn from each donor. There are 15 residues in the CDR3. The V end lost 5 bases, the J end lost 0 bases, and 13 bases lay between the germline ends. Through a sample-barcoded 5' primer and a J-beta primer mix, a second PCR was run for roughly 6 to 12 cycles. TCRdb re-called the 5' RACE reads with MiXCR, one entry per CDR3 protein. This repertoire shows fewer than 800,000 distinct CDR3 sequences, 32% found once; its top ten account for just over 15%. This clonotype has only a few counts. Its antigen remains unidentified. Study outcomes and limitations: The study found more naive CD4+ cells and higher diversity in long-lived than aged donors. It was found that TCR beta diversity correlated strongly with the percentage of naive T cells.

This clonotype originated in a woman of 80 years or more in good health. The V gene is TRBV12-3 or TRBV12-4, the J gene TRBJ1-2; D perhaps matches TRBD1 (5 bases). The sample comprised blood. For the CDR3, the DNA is TGTGCCAGCAGTCTCCCCGACAGAGCTAACTATGGCTACACCTTC. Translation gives CASSLPDRANYGYTF.